The 10 T cell receptor beta chains presented below share a single source sample, sequenced in a study of CD8 T cells in ankylosing spondylitis. General study findings and limits: Eight highly homologous variants made up a TCR beta motif, and this motif appeared characteristic of ankylosing spondylitis blood.

A single record per CDR3 protein comes from TCRdb applying MiXCR to the 5' RACE reads. The sample has 670,000 or so distinct CDR3 sequences; over 15% are singletons. What these receptors recognize is not known. Sequenced material: blood, either unsorted or a sorted T cell fraction (not recorded which). The receptors derive from a male donor with ankylosing spondylitis.

CDR3: CAISDRAPSDRETQYF. CDR3 bases: TGTGCCATCAGTGACCGGGCCCCAAGCGATCGGGAGACCCAGTACTTC. The gene calls are TRBV10-3 and TRBJ2-5, with D unresolved. Trimming removed 3 bases from V and 5 bases from J, with 19 bases in between. The germline CDR1 and CDR2 sequences are ENHRY and SYGVKD. This CDR3 spans 16 amino acids.

The CDR3 reads CASSPSGVGGIGNEQFF. Here the CDR3 DNA reads TGTGCCAGCAGTCCAAGTGGCGTGGGCGGGATCGGGAATGAGCAGTTCTTC. V gene TRBV3-1 combines with J gene TRBJ2-1; perhaps TRBD2 as D (6 bases). CDR3 length: 17 residues. The V end was cut by 6 bases, the J end by 7 bases, with 25 bases between. Per the germline V gene, CDR1 is LGHDT and CDR2 is YNNKEL (reference sequence).

This clonotype showed up just a few times. V is TRBV4-1 and J is TRBJ2-4; D remains ambiguous. The V gene lost 1 base and the J gene lost 7 bases, with 17 bases spanning the gap. Germline assignment: CDR1 MGHRA and CDR2 YSYEKL. CDR3 length: 16 amino acids. Written as DNA, the CDR3 is TGCGCCAGCAGCCAAGCTGGTAGGGCGAGGTTGAACATTCAGTACTTC. Encoded protein: CASSQAGRARLNIQYF.

The chain joins TRBV10-3 to TRBJ2-7, with 7 bases lining up with TRBD2. Germline CDR1 ENHRY, CDR2 SYGVKD. Trimming removed 7 bases from V and 3 bases from J; junction bases left unmatched: 6. The CDR3 runs to 13 residues. The CDR3 is CAITGGVSYEQYF. The CDR3, as DNA: TGTGCCATCACGGGGGGAGTAAGCTACGAGCAGTACTTC.

This clonotype was seen more than once but under ten times. The V and J genes are TRBV12-3 or TRBV12-4 and TRBJ1-3; unclear D gene. V shed 6 bases and J shed 6 bases, with 15 bases lying between them. This CDR3 contains 14 residues. CDR3 DNA: TGTGCCAGCAGCCTCCGGGCCCAAAAAAACACCATATATTTT. The encoded protein is CASSLRAQKNTIYF.

The genes are TRBV4-1 and TRBJ2-3, with 12 bases fitting TRBD2. Per the germline V gene, CDR1 is MGHRA and CDR2 is YSYEKL. The V segment lost 4 bases and the J segment 6 bases; nucleotides outside the gene matches: 8. The CDR3 is 16 amino acids. This CDR3 reads CASSPRTSGASDTQYF. For the CDR3, the DNA is TGCGCCAGCAGCCCCCGGACTAGCGGGGCATCGGATACGCAGTATTTT.

V usage is TRBV12-3 or TRBV12-4 and J usage is TRBJ1-2, with TRBD1 as a possible D gene (5 bases). V dropped 7 bases and J dropped 4 bases, with 22 bases sitting between them. CDR3 length: 16 residues. The CDR3 DNA reads TGTGCCAGCAACCATAACATGGGGGGTGGGGGCTATGGCTACACCTTC. The encoded protein is CASNHNMGGGGYGYTF.

CDR3 DNA sequence: TGTGCCAGCTCACCACCGTGGACAGGGAACACCGGGGAGCTGTTTTTT. Translated: CASSPPWTGNTGELFF. The rearrangement uses TRBV18 and TRBJ2-2; 7 nucleotides line up with TRBD1. The germline V gene has CDR1 KGHSH and CDR2 LQKENI. This CDR3 has 16 residues. V lost 0 bases to trimming and J lost 1 base; unmatched junction nucleotides: 2.

This clonotype was seen a handful of times. This chain links TRBV18 with TRBJ2-3, with D tentatively TRBD1 (5 bases). The CDR3 has 16 residues. CDR1 KGHSH and CDR2 LQKENI come from the germline V gene. Trimming shortened V by 2 bases and J by 4 bases, and 16 bases separated the two germline ends. CDR3 bases: TGTGCCAGCTCACCATGGTCCGACAGAGACGCAGATACGCAGTATTTT. Protein sequence: CASSPWSDRDADTQYF. Combining the CDR3 with reference TRBV18 and TRBJ2-3 gives the whole variable domain NAGVMQNPRHLVRRRGQEARLRCSPMKGHSHVYWYRQLPEEGLKFMVYLQKENIIDESGMPKERFSAEFPKEGPSILRIQQVVRGDSAAYFCASSPWSDRDADTQYFGPGTRLTVL.

This clonotype has only one observation. This chain uses TRBV27 with TRBJ2-5, with D unclear. Trimming stripped 10 bases from V and 3 bases from J, with 15 bases between. This CDR3 comprises 13 residues. Germline-derived CDR1 and CDR2 are MNHEY and SMNVEV (reference sequence). As DNA, the CDR3 is TGTGCCACCAAACAGCTATCTAAAGAGACCCAGTACTTC. As protein: CATKQLSKETQYF.